What follows are 16 T cell receptor beta chains derived from one specimen sequenced in a study of shared clonotypes between healthy human individuals. Terminally differentiated effector memory CD45RA+ cells were excluded by CCR7 positive selection of CD45RO-negative cells. TCRdb's table, derived via immunoSEQ multiplex PCR, lists solely in-frame clones and lacks some. The top ten clones hold 0.11% of a sample with more than 500,000 clones, 85% to 95% of them seen once. The specimen sequenced was naive CD8+ T cells sorted from blood. All receptors derive from a woman aged 30 to 39 in good health.

V and J are TRBV29-1 and TRBJ2-7, with D unclear. V shed 4 bases and J shed 3 bases, with 13 bases lying between them. The CDR3 runs 13 residues. Germline V gene data show CDR1 as SQVTM and CDR2 as ANQGSEA. CDR3 region: CSVVDLSDYEQYF. The CDR3 DNA reads as TGCAGCGTTGTAGATCTGTCCGACTACGAGCAGTACTTC.

The chain uses TRBV28 and TRBJ2-7; D not resolved. The CDR3 has 13 residues. Looked up from germline, CDR1 is MDHEN and CDR2 is SYDVKM. Trimming shortened V by 3 bases and J by 2 bases, and 8 bases separated the two germline ends. The chain's CDR3 is CASSFTEPYEQYF. CDR3 bases: TGTGCCAGCAGTTTTACGGAGCCCTACGAGCAGTACTTC.

The chain has TRBV27 and TRBJ2-1; 7 positions agree with TRBD1. Germline V gives CDR1 MNHEY, CDR2 SMNVEV (reference sequence). The CDR3 is 17 amino acids. Trimming at V came to 6 bases and at J to 9 bases, leaving 20 bases not matched to a gene. CDR3 DNA: TGTGCCAGCAGATCAAATTACCCGACAGACAGGGAGCTTGAGCAGTTCTTC. This translates into CASRSNYPTDRELEQFF.

This chain connects TRBV28 to TRBJ2-1; TRBD2 agrees at 9 bases. The length of the CDR3 is 15 residues. CDR1 is MDHEN and CDR2 is SYDVKM in the germline V gene. The V gene end was trimmed by 3 bases and the J gene end by 11 bases; junction bases not matched to a gene: 11. The CDR3 nucleotides are TGTGCCAGCAGTTTTGGGCTAGCGGGGCCGGAGAAGCAGTTCTTC. Protein: CASSFGLAGPEKQFF.

The rearrangement links TRBV28 to TRBJ2-2; 9 bases match TRBD2. Germline CDR1 is MDHEN and CDR2 is SYDVKM. This CDR3 is built from 15 residues. J lost 3 bases, V lost 3 bases, and 2 bases had no gene match. DNA for the CDR3: TGTGCCAGCAGTTTGTGGACTAGCGACACCGGGGAGCTGTTTTTT. Amino acid sequence: CASSLWTSDTGELFF.

On this clone itself: Other DNA sequences in the sample encode the same CDR3. This chain uses TRBV7-8 with TRBJ2-2; no definite D call. Germline V gene data show CDR1 as SGHVS and CDR2 as FQNEAQ. The CDR3 sequence is 11 residues long. With 3 bases removed from V and 7 bases from J, the gap between germline ends came to 3 bases. Here the CDR3 reads CASSFIGELFF. CDR3 bases: TGTGCCAGCAGCTTTATCGGGGAGCTGTTTTTT.

This rearrangement joins TRBV27 to TRBJ1-2; D ambiguous. Germline values: CDR1 MNHEY, CDR2 SMNVEV (reference sequence). The CDR3 loop spans 15 amino acids. Trimming pared 0 bases from V and 3 bases from J, leaving 11 bases between. The CDR3 loop is CASSLSADTYYGYTF. CDR3 nucleotides: TGTGCCAGCAGTTTATCGGCCGACACATACTATGGCTACACCTTC.

The J gene is TRBJ1-5, the V gene TRBV1; the D call TRBD1 from the table was never checked on the DNA. TRBV1 corresponds to a pseudogene. CDR3 size: 15 residues. CDR3 region: CTSSQGGQGLEPQHF. As DNA, the CDR3 is TGCACCAGCAGCCAAGGGGGACAGGGTTTGGAGCCCCAGCATTTT.

Note on this clone: The sample has other DNA sequences that encode this CDR3 too. The chain recombines TRBV11-3 with TRBJ2-7; D gene ambiguous. Per the germline V gene, CDR1 is SGHNT and CDR2 is YENEEA. The V gene lost 3 bases and the J gene lost 1 base, with 7 bases spanning the gap. The CDR3 totals 13 residues. The CDR3 here is CASSLGNSYEQYF. CDR3 sequence (DNA): TGTGCCAGCAGCTTGGGGAATTCCTACGAGCAGTACTTC.

This chain connects TRBV9 to TRBJ2-1; TRBD2 matches at 7 bases. V was pared by 0 bases and J by 0 bases, with 6 bases of the junction left unmatched. This CDR3 region has 17 residues. CDR1 and CDR2 from the germline V gene are SGDLS and YYNGEE. The CDR3 DNA follows: TGTGCCAGCAGCGTAGATGGGCGGGAGAGCTCCTACAATGAGCAGTTCTTC. Its protein is CASSVDGRESSYNEQFF.

V is TRBV6-5 and J is TRBJ2-7; no clear D. V shed 0 bases and J shed 7 bases, with 10 bases lying between them. The CDR3 consists of 13 residues. CDR1 is MNHEY and CDR2 is SVGAGI in the germline V gene. For the CDR3, the DNA is TGTGCCAGCAGTTACTCGCAGGCGGAAGAGCAGTACTTC. This encodes CASSYSQAEEQYF.

The V and J genes are TRBV2 and TRBJ1-2; the D gene is possibly TRBD1 (5 bases). CDR3 length: 14 residues. V lost 2 bases to trimming and J lost 4 bases, with 11 bases between them. CDR1 SNHLY and CDR2 FYNNEI come from the germline V gene. In DNA, the CDR3 is TGTGCCAGCAGTGAATACAGGTCCACCTATGGCTACACCTTC. Translation gives CASSEYRSTYGYTF.

J is TRBJ2-1 and V is TRBV29-1; 8 nucleotides agree with TRBD1. In germline, CDR1 is SQVTM, CDR2 ANQGSEA. This CDR3 is 15 amino acids long. V shed 2 bases and J 3 bases; nucleotides not matched to a gene: 6. CDR3 loop: CSVEQFGTGYNEQFF. The CDR3 DNA is TGCAGCGTTGAACAATTCGGGACAGGCTACAATGAGCAGTTCTTC.

The rearrangement joins TRBV7-8 to TRBJ2-7, with 9 bases lining up with TRBD2. In germline, CDR1 is SGHVS, CDR2 FQNEAQ. This CDR3 comprises 19 residues. The V segment lost 4 bases and the J segment 3 bases; nucleotides outside the gene matches: 19. The CDR3 spells CASSSLPLASGESYYEQYF. The DNA of the CDR3 is TGTGCCAGCAGCTCCCTCCCTTTGGCTAGCGGGGAGTCCTACTACGAGCAGTACTTC.

This sequence joins TRBV7-9 and TRBJ1-2; D unresolved. Trimming removed 1 base at V and 4 bases at J, with 13 bases between. The germline V gene has CDR1 SEHNR and CDR2 FQNEAQ (reference sequence). The CDR3 has 15 amino acids. The CDR3 DNA reads as TGTGCCAGCAGCTTAGGGACGGTGGATCCCTATGGCTACACCTTC. It yields the protein CASSLGTVDPYGYTF.

The J gene is TRBJ2-3, the V gene TRBV9, with no clear D. In germline, CDR1 is SGDLS, CDR2 YYNGEE. The CDR3 length is 14 residues. Trimming left V 0 bases short and J 4 bases short, with 9 bases between. CDR3 sequence: CASSVAGFADTQYF. DNA for the CDR3: TGTGCCAGCAGCGTAGCGGGTTTCGCAGATACGCAGTATTTT.